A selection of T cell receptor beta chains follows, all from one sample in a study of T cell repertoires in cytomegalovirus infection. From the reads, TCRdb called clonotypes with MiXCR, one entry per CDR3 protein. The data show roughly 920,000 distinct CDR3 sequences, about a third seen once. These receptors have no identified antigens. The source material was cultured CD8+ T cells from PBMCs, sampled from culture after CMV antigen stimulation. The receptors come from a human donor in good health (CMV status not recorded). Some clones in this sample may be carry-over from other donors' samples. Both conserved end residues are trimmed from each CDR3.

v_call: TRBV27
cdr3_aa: ASSLPQGGTEAF

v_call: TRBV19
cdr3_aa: ASRIRGDSYNEQF

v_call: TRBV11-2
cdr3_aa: ASSPRHEQY

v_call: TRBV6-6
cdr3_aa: ASDKGPASSYNSPLH

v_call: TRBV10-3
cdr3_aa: AISELRTEAF

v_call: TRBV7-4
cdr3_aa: ASSARGPPSPLH

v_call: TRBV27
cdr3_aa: ASSLVRTISYEQY

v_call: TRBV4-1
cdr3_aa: ASSLVGQDTEAF

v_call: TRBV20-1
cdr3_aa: SARAGHTRVDYGYT

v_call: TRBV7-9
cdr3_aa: ASSSDITSNQPQH

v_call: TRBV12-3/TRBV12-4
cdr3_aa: ASSLGGVDYGYT

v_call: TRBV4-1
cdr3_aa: ASSQGPGRETQY